Sequencing of this T cell receptor beta chain was carried out in a study of blood T cell repertoires in COVID-19. Original analysis: For nucleated cells, counts were estimated from reference gene primer amplification. The data were produced by immunoSEQ multiplex PCR, yet TCRdb's version contains in-frame clones alone and is incomplete. The D gene and trimming were derived from the DNA, and the V and J assignments and clone size from that table. Here the sample spans more than 100,000 clones, around 84% being singletons. In its sample, this clone was seen a few times. V gave up 4 bases and J gave up 5 bases; unmatched junction bases: 8. This CDR3 comprises 15 residues. Germline CDR1 and CDR2: LNHDA and SQIVND (reference sequence).

The sequenced sample consisted of PBMCs or T cells enriched from blood (not recorded which). The V gene is TRBV19, the J gene TRBJ1-3; 7 nucleotides agree with TRBD1. The sequence was collected from a man aged 40-50 years with acute COVID-19. Written as DNA, the CDR3 is TGTGCCAGTAGTAATCCGACAGGGACGAGAAACACCATATATTTT. The encoded protein is CASSNPTGTRNTIYF.